This T cell receptor beta chain was identified during a study of T-cell memory formation after mild COVID-19. At the level of the study: Clustering of TCRs was largely donor specific.

TCRdb re-called the 5' RACE reads through MiXCR, storing one row per CDR3 protein. The sample contains 380,000 or so distinct CDR3 sequences, about 15% of which appear only once. The CDR3 runs to 13 residues. In germline, CDR1 is GTSNPN, CDR2 SVGIG (reference sequence). Germline trimming cut 3 bases from V and 7 bases from J; bases unmatched to any gene: 6. This clonotype was counted between two and nine times. Its antigen is as yet unknown. Study results and caveats: Memory from before infection featured some responding clones, which suggests cross-reactive memory joined.

Material: PBMCs or a T cell subset sorted from them (not recorded which). The sequence derives from a man between 18 and 35 years old who had mild COVID-19 (a few samples of this study predate the infection). Cell type and time point are not known. This chain links TRBV30 with TRBJ1-2; 9 nucleotides align to TRBD1. CDR3 loop: CAWRGQGRLGYTF. In DNA form, the CDR3 reads TGTGCCTGGAGGGGACAGGGTAGACTTGGCTACACCTTC.